This section outlines one T cell receptor (beta chain) sequence together with its context. As yet, its antigen is unknown. The data belong to a study of T cell responses to AZD1222 COVID-19 vaccine. Overall study results and limits: Repertoire sampling occurred only after the peak T cell response. Unmutated variant regions are reportedly the target of nearly half of TCRs that are spike-specific. The donors showed a predominance of white British ancestry and of females, with possible underestimation of clonal diversity. Across spike, vaccine-associated CD4 TCRs were found, dominant at 160-218 and 743-854.

Libraries were prepared by immunoSEQ multiplex PCR; TCRdb keeps only in-frame clonotypes and omits some of them. Among around 67,000 clones listed, approximately 80% were seen once. CDR1 and CDR2 (germline): MNHEY, SMNVEV (reference sequence). The CDR3 extends over 13 amino acids. The ends lost 6 bases at V and 14 bases at J; junction bases unmatched: 11. This receptor was taken from an adult in good health. The chain combines TRBV27 with TRBJ1-2, with 11 bases fitting TRBD1. The sample consisted of peripheral blood, taken on day 0 of AZD1222 vaccination. As DNA, the CDR3 is TGTGCCAGCAGACCACGGGACAGGGGGAGGAGGACCTTC. This translates into CASRPRDRGRRTF.